Listed below are T cell receptor beta chains from one sample, sequenced in a study of response to subunit inactivated influenza vaccine. From the RT-PCR reads, TCRdb called clonotypes with MiXCR, one entry per CDR3 protein. The table has about 700,000 distinct CDR3 sequences, around 14% seen once; the top ten hold less than 9%. The sequencing used PBMCs from blood, collected 14 to 15 days before vaccination. The receptor set was obtained from a man aged 45-60 years who received an inactivated influenza vaccine. CDR3s include the opening cysteine and the closing phenylalanine or tryptophan. Each record gives: J gene, V gene, D gene, clone size, CDR3 protein, CDR3 DNA. D genes are given only for firm matches. Not all rows give a size; the values are once, few, many and, for expanded clones, a class.

j_call: TRBJ2-7
v_call: TRBV29-1
d_call: TRBD2
clone_size: many
cdr3_aa: CSATGRGGAYYEQYF
cdr3_nt: TGCAGCGCCACAGGCCGCGGGGGGGCCTACTACGAGCAGTACTTC

j_call: TRBJ2-7
v_call: TRBV4-2
d_call: TRBD2
clone_size: -
cdr3_aa: CASSHGLAGDYEQYF
cdr3_nt: TGTGCCAGCAGCCATGGACTAGCGGGGGACTACGAGCAGTACTTC

j_call: TRBJ2-2
v_call: TRBV4-2
d_call: -
clone_size: few
cdr3_aa: CASSQVRSRNTGELFF
cdr3_nt: TGTGCCAGCAGCCAAGTTAGGAGCAGGAACACCGGGGAGCTGTTTTTT

j_call: TRBJ1-3
v_call: TRBV12-3/TRBV12-4
d_call: -
clone_size: few
cdr3_aa: CASSLQGSSGNTIYF
cdr3_nt: TGTGCCAGCAGTTTACAAGGCAGCTCTGGAAACACCATATATTTT

j_call: TRBJ2-7
v_call: TRBV28
d_call: TRBD2
clone_size: -
cdr3_aa: CASRASGSYEQYF
cdr3_nt: TGTGCCAGCAGGGCTAGCGGGTCCTACGAGCAGTACTTC

j_call: TRBJ1-2
v_call: TRBV30
d_call: -
clone_size: -
cdr3_aa: CAWSVPGGAGYTF
cdr3_nt: TGTGCCTGGAGTGTACCGGGGGGCGCAGGCTACACCTTC

j_call: TRBJ2-5
v_call: TRBV3-1
d_call: -
clone_size: few
cdr3_aa: CASSRTQDQTQYF
cdr3_nt: TGTGCCAGCAGCCGGACCCAAGACCAGACCCAGTACTTC

j_call: TRBJ2-1
v_call: TRBV7-6
d_call: TRBD2
clone_size: -
cdr3_aa: CASSLLAGGGHNEQFF
cdr3_nt: TGTGCCAGCAGCTTGCTGGCGGGAGGGGGGCACAATGAGCAGTTCTTC

j_call: TRBJ2-7
v_call: TRBV11-2
d_call: -
clone_size: few
cdr3_aa: CASSLVQGALGYEQYF
cdr3_nt: TGTGCCAGCAGCTTAGTTCAGGGTGCCTTGGGGTACGAGCAGTACTTC

j_call: TRBJ2-1
v_call: TRBV9
d_call: TRBD2
clone_size: -
cdr3_aa: CASSVGTSPSYNEQFF
cdr3_nt: TGTGCCAGCAGCGTGGGGACTAGCCCCTCCTACAATGAGCAGTTCTTC

j_call: TRBJ2-1
v_call: TRBV15
d_call: -
clone_size: few
cdr3_aa: CATSRVKDYNEQFF
cdr3_nt: TGTGCCACCAGCAGAGTTAAGGACTACAATGAGCAGTTCTTC

j_call: TRBJ2-7
v_call: TRBV15
d_call: -
clone_size: -
cdr3_aa: CATSKDFSYEQYF
cdr3_nt: TGTGCCACCAGCAAGGACTTCTCCTACGAGCAGTACTTC

j_call: TRBJ2-3
v_call: TRBV29-1
d_call: -
clone_size: many
cdr3_aa: CSVEERLDPTDTQYF
cdr3_nt: TGCAGCGTTGAAGAACGGCTGGATCCTACAGATACGCAGTATTTT

j_call: TRBJ2-7
v_call: TRBV30
d_call: TRBD2
clone_size: -
cdr3_aa: CAWGRGGGSYEQYF
cdr3_nt: TGTGCCTGGGGGAGGGGCGGGGGGTCCTACGAGCAGTACTTC

j_call: TRBJ2-2
v_call: TRBV7-9
d_call: TRBD2
clone_size: many
cdr3_aa: CASSYHVRLAESGDTGELFF
cdr3_nt: TGTGCCAGCAGCTACCACGTGCGACTAGCGGAGAGTGGGGACACCGGGGAGCTGTTTTTT

j_call: TRBJ2-1
v_call: TRBV5-1
d_call: TRBD2
clone_size: many
cdr3_aa: CASSRWTSGGSYNEQFF
cdr3_nt: TGCGCCAGCAGCAGGTGGACTAGCGGAGGCTCCTACAATGAGCAGTTCTTC

j_call: TRBJ2-7
v_call: TRBV11-2
d_call: -
clone_size: few
cdr3_aa: CASISTRDQQTSYEQYF
cdr3_nt: TGTGCCAGCATCTCTACAAGGGACCAACAAACGTCCTACGAGCAGTACTTC

j_call: TRBJ2-3
v_call: TRBV5-1
d_call: TRBD1
clone_size: -
cdr3_aa: CASSLVWAQGADTQYF
cdr3_nt: TGCGCCAGCAGCTTGGTGTGGGCCCAGGGGGCAGATACGCAGTATTTT

j_call: TRBJ1-1
v_call: TRBV12-3/TRBV12-4
d_call: -
clone_size: few
cdr3_aa: CASSLGVLYTEAFF
cdr3_nt: TGTGCCAGCAGTTTAGGGGTCCTGTACACTGAAGCTTTCTTT

j_call: TRBJ2-7
v_call: TRBV3-1
d_call: -
clone_size: -
cdr3_aa: CASSQGVSYHEQYF
cdr3_nt: TGTGCCAGCAGCCAAGGGGTTTCATACCACGAGCAGTACTTC

j_call: TRBJ2-7
v_call: TRBV21-1
d_call: -
clone_size: -
cdr3_aa: CASNLVTGASSYEQYF
cdr3_nt: TGTGCCAGCAATCTCGTTACGGGAGCAAGCTCCTACGAGCAGTACTTC